The 28 T cell receptor beta chains below were found in one sample sequenced in a study of blood T cell repertoires in COVID-19. Assay: immunoSEQ multiplex PCR; the TCRdb copy retains only in-frame clones and omits some. This sample has 50,000 to 75,000 clones; more than 75% occur once, and the top ten carry 4% to 5.5%. Sequencing used peripheral blood. All receptors come from a human donor in a cohort sampled during active COVID-19.

This chain uses TRBV5-1 with TRBJ2-3; 8 bases fit TRBD1. Per germline, CDR1 SGHRS and CDR2 YFSETQ. CDR3 length: 15 residues. Trimming removed 3 bases from V and 3 bases from J; junction bases left unmatched: 6. This CDR3 reads CASSSHDRGTDTQYF. CDR3 in DNA: TGCGCCAGCAGCTCGCACGACAGGGGTACAGATACGCAGTATTTT.

The J gene is TRBJ1-5, the V gene TRBV2; D is unresolved. Trimming left V 3 bases short and J 0 bases short, with 9 bases between. In germline, CDR1 is SNHLY, CDR2 FYNNEI. This CDR3 region has 15 residues. CDR3 DNA sequence: TGTGCCAGCAGTGAGGTACTTAATAGCAATCAGCCCCAGCATTTT. Translating gives CASSEVLNSNQPQHF.

The rearrangement joins TRBV19 to TRBJ1-4, with D possibly being TRBD1 (5 bases). V was clipped by 3 bases and J by 5 bases, with 13 bases between them. Per germline, CDR1 LNHDA and CDR2 SQIVND (reference sequence). The CDR3 spans 15 residues. DNA of the CDR3: TGTGCCAGTAGTATTCTGGCAGGGTCCAATGAAAAACTGTTTTTT. Amino acid sequence: CASSILAGSNEKLFF.

This sequence joins TRBV15 and TRBJ2-2; D may be TRBD1 (6 bases). Germline CDR1 and CDR2: LNHNV and YYDKDF (reference sequence). Trimming took off 0 bases at V and 3 bases at J, with 11 bases between the two ends. The CDR3 spans 16 residues. The DNA of the CDR3 is TGTGCCACCAGCAGAGATCTTACAGGGCACACCGGGGAGCTGTTTTTT. It yields the protein CATSRDLTGHTGELFF.

The chain recombines TRBV3-1 (or the pseudogene TRBV3-2) with TRBJ2-6; 8 nucleotides align to TRBD1. The CDR3 length is 19 residues. The V gene end was trimmed by 4 bases and the J gene end by 0 bases; junction bases not matched to a gene: 11. In germline, CDR1 is LGHDT, CDR2 YNNKEL (reference sequence). In nucleotides, the CDR3 is TGTGCCAGCAGCCCCCTCCGACAGGGGCAAGACTCTGGGGCCAACGTCCTGACTTTC. Encoded protein: CASSPLRQGQDSGANVLTF.

This clone was recorded a few times. The chain joins TRBV18 to TRBJ2-1; a weak D match, TRBD2 (5 bases). V was pared by 2 bases and J by 8 bases, with 7 bases between. The CDR3 sequence is 12 residues long. Germline V CDR1 and CDR2: KGHSH, LQKENI. CDR3 nucleotide sequence: TGTGCCAGCTCACCAGGAGGATATGAGCAGTTCTTC. Amino acids: CASSPGGYEQFF.

The chain uses TRBV6-6 and TRBJ1-5; maybe TRBD1 (6 bases). The CDR3 spans 16 residues. Germline V gives CDR1 MNHNY, CDR2 SVGAGI (reference sequence). Trimming left V 5 bases short and J 4 bases short, with 18 bases between. CDR3 sequence (DNA): TGTGCCAGCAGTCTATACCACGGACAGCCTAATCAGCCCCAGCATTTT. Amino acid sequence: CASSLYHGQPNQPQHF.

The chain carries TRBV19 and TRBJ2-2; D call uncertain. The V and J ends lost 3 bases and 9 bases respectively, with 8 bases between them. CDR1 and CDR2 from the germline V gene are LNHDA and SQIVND (reference sequence). The CDR3 sequence is 12 residues long. Here the CDR3 reads CASSIPLRELFF. The CDR3 DNA reads as TGTGCCAGTAGTATCCCCCTCCGGGAGCTGTTTTTT.

V usage is TRBV30 and J usage is TRBJ2-1; D possibly corresponds to TRBD1 (6 bases). Trimming took 8 bases from V and 10 from J, leaving 9 bases between them. The germline V gene encodes CDR1 GTSNPN and CDR2 SVGIG (reference sequence). This CDR3 has 9 amino acids. The CDR3 DNA sequence: TGTGCCGGTAGGGGGGAGCAGTTCTTC. It codes for CAGRGEQFF.

The gene calls are TRBV19 and TRBJ1-4; D not certain. V was trimmed by 3 bases and J by 0 bases, leaving 11 bases between them. The CDR3 runs to 16 residues. Per germline, CDR1 LNHDA and CDR2 SQIVND (reference sequence). CDR3 coding DNA: TGTGCCAGTAGTATCACCCGGGGAACAACTAATGAAAAACTGTTTTTT. This sequence encodes CASSITRGTTNEKLFF.

This clone was picked up a small number of times. As DNA, the CDR3 is TGTGCCAGCAGCCCCAGGACAGATTCCTACGAGCAGTACTTC. Translation: CASSPRTDSYEQYF. The V call is TRBV7-8, the J call TRBJ2-7, with D maybe TRBD1 (6 bases). Germline lookup yields CDR1 SGHVS and CDR2 FQNEAQ. CDR3 length equals 14 residues. Trimming removed 5 bases at V and 1 base at J, with 12 bases between.

J is TRBJ2-1 and V is TRBV11-2; D is unresolved. The CDR3 spans 14 residues. V was shortened by 5 bases and J by 0 bases, with 8 bases between the two germline ends. Germline-derived CDR1 and CDR2 are SGHAT and FQNNGV. The CDR3 nucleotides read TGTGCCAGCAGCCCCATGAGCTCCTACAATGAGCAGTTCTTC. This translates into CASSPMSSYNEQFF.

This rearrangement joins TRBV7-9 to TRBJ1-4; D is undetermined. Germline V gives CDR1 SEHNR, CDR2 FQNEAQ (reference sequence). V shed 5 bases and J shed 3 bases, with 4 bases lying between them. CDR3 length: 12 residues. CDR3 in amino acids: CASSLANEKLFF. CDR3 bases: TGTGCCAGCAGCCTCGCTAATGAAAAACTGTTTTTT.

The V gene is TRBV28, the J gene TRBJ1-5, with D maybe TRBD1 (6 bases). CDR3 size: 15 residues. CDR1 MDHEN and CDR2 SYDVKM come from the germline V gene. Trimming took 6 bases from V and 4 from J, leaving 16 bases between them. CDR3 protein: CASREGGGTNQPQHF. The CDR3 bases are TGTGCCAGCAGAGAAGGGGGGGGGACTAATCAGCCCCAGCATTTT.

The table lists this clone with a few counts. The chain joins TRBV29-1 to TRBJ1-1; 9 bases are a match to TRBD1. The CDR3 has 12 amino acids. V trimming: 5 bases; J trimming: 4 bases; junction bases outside the gene matches: 2. CDR1 and CDR2 from the germline V gene are SQVTM and ANQGSEA. The CDR3, as DNA: TGCAGCGTTACAGGGGGCTTCACTGAAGCTTTCTTT. It yields the protein CSVTGGFTEAFF.

V is TRBV5-5 and J is TRBJ1-6; 11 nucleotides line up with TRBD1. Germline assignment: CDR1 SGHKS and CDR2 YYEKEE (reference sequence). CDR3 length: 13 residues. J lost 17 bases, V lost 5 bases, and 9 bases had no gene match. The CDR3 is CASSTGTGGTFHF. Written as DNA, the CDR3 is TGTGCCAGCAGTACCGGGACAGGGGGGACCTTCCACTTT.

This clone was seen more than once but under ten times. The chain combines TRBV13 with TRBJ2-1; TRBD1 aligns across 9 bases. The CDR3 consists of 13 residues. With V trimmed by 5 bases and J by 12 bases, 8 bases remained unmatched. Germline loops: CDR1 PRHDT, CDR2 FYEKMQ (reference sequence). The CDR3 DNA reads as TGTGCCAGCAGCCTCGCGGGGACAGGGTTGCAGTTCTTC. Protein: CASSLAGTGLQFF. The complete variable domain, with remaining parts taken from reference TRBV13 and TRBJ2-1, reads AAGVIQSPRHLIKEKRETATLKCYPIPRHDTVYWYQQGPGQDPQFLISFYEKMQSDKGSIPDRFSAQQFSDYHSELNMSSLELGDSALYFCASSLAGTGLQFFGPGTRLTVL.

V gene TRBV6-5 combines with J gene TRBJ2-1; TRBD1 might be the D (6 bases). The germline CDR1 and CDR2 sequences are MNHEY and SVGAGI. CDR3 length equals 12 residues. The ends were cut back, 5 bases at V and 7 bases at J, with 9 bases in the middle. This CDR3 is CASSTTGNEQFF. Here the CDR3 DNA reads TGTGCCAGCAGTACCACAGGGAATGAGCAGTTCTTC.

The rearrangement joins TRBV4-1 to TRBJ2-5; TRBD2 matches 12 bases. Germline values: CDR1 MGHRA, CDR2 YSYEKL. The length of the CDR3 is 16 residues. V was clipped by 4 bases and J by 0 bases; unmatched bases: 3. CDR3 region: CASSPGTSGYQETQYF. CDR3 sequence (DNA): TGCGCCAGCAGCCCAGGGACTAGCGGGTACCAAGAGACCCAGTACTTC.

The rearrangement links TRBV5-8 to TRBJ2-4, with 7 bases aligning to TRBD1. The CDR3 is 15 amino acids. Trimming cost V 2 bases and J 0 bases; bases outside gene matches: 2. Germline assignment: CDR1 SGHTS and CDR2 YDEGEE. In nucleotides, the CDR3 is TGTGCCAGCAGCTTACAGGGGCTAGCCAAAAACATTCAGTACTTC. Translation: CASSLQGLAKNIQYF.

This clone has more than one count but fewer than ten. V and J are TRBV7-2 and TRBJ2-2; TRBD2 matches 8 bases. This CDR3 region has 15 residues. Trimming at V came to 3 bases and at J to 1 base, leaving 1 base not matched to a gene. CDR1 SGHTA and CDR2 FQGNSA come from the germline V gene. This CDR3 is CASSFSGVNTGELFF. In DNA, the CDR3 is TGTGCCAGCAGCTTTAGCGGGGTGAACACCGGGGAGCTGTTTTTT.

This rearrangement joins TRBV30 to TRBJ1-6; tentative D call: TRBD1 (6 bases). This CDR3 region has 17 residues. V lost 0 bases and J 12 bases, leaving 24 bases between the germline ends. Germline V gene sequence: CDR1 GTSNPN, CDR2 SVGIG (reference sequence). CDR3 in DNA: TGTGCCTGGAGTGTACAGGGTCAAACCTACGGGCTCTTACCCCTCCACTTT. It encodes CAWSVQGQTYGLLPLHF. Combining the CDR3 with reference TRBV30 and TRBJ1-6 gives the whole variable domain SQTIHQWPATLVQPVGSPLSLECTVEGTSNPNLYWYRQAAGRGLQLLFYSVGIGQISSEVPQNLSASRPQDRQFILSSKKLLLSDSGFYLCAWSVQGQTYGLLPLHFGNGTRLTVT.

The CDR3 sequence: CASSSTASAIYGYTF. The DNA of the CDR3 is TGTGCCAGCAGTTCTACAGCCAGTGCTATCTATGGCTACACCTTC. V gene TRBV28 combines with J gene TRBJ1-2; no clear D. The CDR3 totals 15 residues. Germline assignment: CDR1 MDHEN and CDR2 SYDVKM. Trimming left V 4 bases short and J 4 bases short, with 16 bases between.

The V call is TRBV7-2, the J call TRBJ2-1; 9 nucleotides line up with TRBD1. The germline CDR1 and CDR2 sequences are SGHTA and FQGNSA. The CDR3 runs 15 residues. After removal of 5 bases from V and 4 bases from J, the junction contained 6 bases not matched to a gene. The CDR3 sequence: CASSLDRGDYNEQFF. The CDR3 DNA reads TGTGCCAGCAGCCTGGACAGGGGAGATTACAATGAGCAGTTCTTC. Looking up the rest from reference TRBV7-2 and TRBJ2-1 gives the full variable domain: GAGVSQSPSNKVTEKGKDVELRCDPISGHTALYWYRQSLGQGLEFLIYFQGNSAPDKSGLPSDRFSAERTGGSVSTLTIQRTQQEDSAVYLCASSLDRGDYNEQFFGPGTRLTVL.

J is TRBJ1-1 and V is TRBV6-5; D gene uncertain. Trimming pared 6 bases from V and 4 bases from J, leaving 12 bases between. CDR1 MNHEY and CDR2 SVGAGI come from the germline V gene. The CDR3 is made up of 13 amino acids. The CDR3 sequence is CASRPSGSTEAFF. The DNA for the CDR3 is TGTGCCAGCAGGCCGTCGGGTTCCACTGAAGCTTTCTTT.

This sequence joins TRBV5-6 and TRBJ2-5, with D maybe TRBD2 (6 bases). The germline CDR1 and CDR2 sequences are SGHDT and YYEEEE. This CDR3 region has 15 residues. The germline V and J ends were trimmed by 0 bases and 5 bases, with 14 bases remaining between them. In DNA form, the CDR3 reads TGTGCCAGCAGCTTGGTTAGGGAGGTCAGGGAGACCCAGTACTTC. Protein sequence: CASSLVREVRETQYF.

The chain recombines TRBV28 with TRBJ2-7; D possibly corresponds to TRBD1 (6 bases). This CDR3 region has 15 residues. Trimming removed 6 bases from V and 0 bases from J, with 15 bases in between. The germline CDR1 and CDR2 sequences are MDHEN and SYDVKM. CDR3 in amino acids: CASSLTGWSSYEQYF. The DNA of the CDR3 is TGTGCCAGCAGCTTAACAGGGTGGAGCTCCTACGAGCAGTACTTC.

The sample holds a few counts of this clone. The genes are TRBV2 and TRBJ1-1; TRBD1 might be the D (5 bases). V was clipped by 4 bases and J by 0 bases, with 12 bases between them. CDR1 and CDR2 from the germline V gene are SNHLY and FYNNEI. The CDR3 spans 15 residues. The CDR3 region has the DNA TGTGCCAGCAGTGTAGGCGGGGCGATGAACACTGAAGCTTTCTTT. Its protein product is CASSVGGAMNTEAFF.